This T cell receptor (beta chain) was captured by sequencing in a study of cytomegalovirus exposure and HLA in healthy donors. The PCR was carried out with 60 Vbeta primers and 13 Jbeta primers. Data came from immunoSEQ multiplex PCR; TCRdb stores just in-frame clones and leaves some out. Here the sample spans under 150,000 clones, about 61% being singletons. This receptor was identified in a woman aged 40 to 50 in good health and CMV-seronegative. The material sequenced was PBMCs.

The CDR3 reads CASSLSGEVSDTQYF. The CDR3 bases are TGTGCCAGCAGTCTGAGCGGGGAAGTATCAGATACGCAGTATTTT. This sequence joins TRBV27 and TRBJ2-3; TRBD2 agrees at 7 bases. Trimming cost V 5 bases and J 4 bases; bases outside gene matches: 9. The V gene's germline CDR1 is MNHEY and CDR2 SMNVEV (reference sequence). The CDR3 runs 15 residues.